This passage covers 22 T cell receptor beta chains from one sample sequenced in a study of beta chain features in type 1 diabetes. Every bit of the isolated RNA underwent reverse transcription, so sequencing read expressed TCRB transcripts. Libraries were prepared by immunoSEQ multiplex PCR; TCRdb keeps only in-frame clonotypes and omits some of them. The sample records under 900,000 clones, around a sixth being singletons. Source material: naive CD4+ T cells from blood. These receptors all come from a woman in her late teens or twenties in good health.

This clone turned up a few times. This sample also contains other DNA sequences that code for the same CDR3. CDR3 loop: CASSSTGAGNTEAFF. The CDR3 DNA reads TGTGCCAGCAGTTCTACAGGGGCAGGGAACACTGAAGCTTTCTTT. The J gene is TRBJ1-1, the V gene TRBV28; 7 nucleotides match TRBD1. The junction had 6 bases not matched to a gene; V was cut back by 4 bases and J by 1 base. Germline values: CDR1 MDHEN, CDR2 SYDVKM. The CDR3 extends over 15 amino acids.

V and J are TRBV7-3 and TRBJ2-2, with D unclear. The germline V gene encodes CDR1 SGHTA and CDR2 FQGTGA. Between the trimmed V and J ends, which lost 4 bases and 2 bases, there was a span of 11 bases. This CDR3 has 15 amino acids. CDR3 amino acids: CASSSGSTNTGELFF. The CDR3 DNA sequence: TGTGCCAGCAGCTCCGGGTCGACAAACACCGGGGAGCTGTTTTTT.

The chain recombines TRBV6-1 with TRBJ2-7, with 13 bases lining up with TRBD2. Per the germline V gene, CDR1 is MNHNS and CDR2 is SASEGT. CDR3 length: 15 residues. The junction had 3 bases not matched to a gene; V was cut back by 4 bases and J by 3 bases. CDR3 coding DNA: TGTGCCAGCAGTGGACTAGCGGGAGGAAACTACGAGCAGTACTTC. Residues: CASSGLAGGNYEQYF.

This clone was picked up a small number of times. The DNA for the CDR3 is TGTGCCAGCAGGAGCCCATCCGGGGGCATCGGCTACACCTTC. This translates into CASRSPSGGIGYTF. The rearrangement links TRBV6-6 to TRBJ1-2, with TRBD1 as a possible D gene (6 bases). The CDR3 has 14 amino acids. Trimming pared 6 bases from V and 8 bases from J, leaving 19 bases between. CDR1 is MNHNY, CDR2 SVGAGI, per germline (reference sequence).

This clone was counted between two and nine times. The V gene is TRBV6-5, the J gene TRBJ2-7; D is possibly TRBD1 (6 bases). CDR3 length: 14 residues. The V and J ends lost 8 bases and 1 base respectively, with 15 bases between them. CDR1 and CDR2 (germline): MNHEY, SVGAGI. The CDR3: CASGVQGKSYEQYF. The CDR3 DNA sequence: TGTGCCAGCGGGGTTCAGGGGAAGTCCTACGAGCAGTACTTC.

The chain has TRBV11-2 and TRBJ1-4, with 7 bases fitting TRBD1. The CDR3 is 18 amino acids. Germline V gives CDR1 SGHAT, CDR2 FQNNGV. J was trimmed by 5 bases and V by 0 bases; bases with no gene match: 12. CDR3 sequence reads: CASSLDRLSGTANEKLFF. Here the CDR3 DNA reads TGTGCCAGCAGCTTAGATCGGCTGTCCGGGACAGCAAATGAAAAACTGTTTTTT. The whole variable domain, remainder taken from reference TRBV11-2 and TRBJ1-4, is EAGVAQSPRYKIIEKRQSVAFWCNPISGHATLYWYQQILGQGPKLLIQFQNNGVVDDSQLPKDRFSAERLKGVDSTLKIQPAKLEDSAVYLCASSLDRLSGTANEKLFFGSGTQLSVL.

This clone was observed a handful of times. The same CDR3 is also encoded by other DNA sequences in this sample. The chain employs TRBV6-5 and TRBJ2-3; D is uncertain. CDR1 is MNHEY and CDR2 is SVGAGI in the germline V gene. CDR3 length equals 11 residues. The ends were cut back, 5 bases at V and 5 bases at J, with 5 bases in the middle. CDR3 amino acids: CASSLLDTQYF. CDR3 coding DNA: TGTGCCAGCAGTCTACTAGATACGCAGTATTTT.

This chain uses TRBV6-5 with TRBJ1-6; perhaps TRBD1 as D (5 bases). The V gene's germline CDR1 is MNHEY and CDR2 SVGAGI. Trimming stripped 7 bases from V and 10 bases from J, with 14 bases between. The CDR3 consists of 13 residues. The CDR3 DNA reads as TGTGCCAGCACTGGCAGGGTGGACTCACCCCTCCACTTT. Protein: CASTGRVDSPLHF.

This chain uses TRBV7-2 with TRBJ1-1; D not resolved. This CDR3 is 12 amino acids long. The germline V gene encodes CDR1 SGHTA and CDR2 FQGNSA. V was clipped by 7 bases and J by 11 bases, with 17 bases between them. The CDR3 sequence: CASTLLWSGAFF. In DNA, the CDR3 is TGTGCCAGCACCCTCCTGTGGTCTGGTGCTTTCTTT.

The chain carries TRBV29-1 and TRBJ1-3; D unclear. Germline V lookup: CDR1 SQVTM, CDR2 ANQGSEA. Trimming left V 4 bases short and J 2 bases short, with 6 bases between. This CDR3 region has 12 residues. The CDR3: CSVVGAGNTIYF. The CDR3 DNA sequence: TGCAGCGTTGTCGGCGCTGGAAACACCATATATTTT.

J is TRBJ2-1 and V is TRBV28, with 8 bases that match TRBD2. Trimming at V came to 6 bases and at J to 4 bases, leaving 8 bases not matched to a gene. The CDR3 spans 15 residues. Germline-derived CDR1 and CDR2 are MDHEN and SYDVKM. CDR3 residues: CASRETSGTYNEQFF. For the CDR3, the DNA is TGTGCCAGCAGGGAAACTAGCGGAACTTACAATGAGCAGTTCTTC.

The sample holds a few counts of this clone. V usage is TRBV19 and J usage is TRBJ2-1; D possibly matches TRBD1 or TRBD2 (5 bases each). V was shortened by 3 bases and J by 5 bases, with 11 bases between the two germline ends. This CDR3 has 14 residues. Germline V gene sequence: CDR1 LNHDA, CDR2 SQIVND (reference sequence). CDR3 bases: TGTGCCAGTAGTATCCTCCGGGGCCACAATGAGCAGTTCTTC. Its translation is CASSILRGHNEQFF.

This clone was counted at least ten times. This rearrangement joins TRBV4-3 to TRBJ2-6; D uncertain. Between the trimmed V and J ends, which lost 0 bases and 0 bases, there was a span of 0 bases. Germline V gene data show CDR1 as LGHNA and CDR2 as YSLEER. This CDR3 is 14 amino acids long. The CDR3 spells CASSQDSGANVLTF. The DNA of the CDR3 is TGCGCCAGCAGCCAAGACTCTGGGGCCAACGTCCTGACTTTC.

The CDR3 sequence is CASRAGGEVLEQFF. CDR3 DNA sequence: TGTGCCAGCAGAGCTGGGGGGGAGGTGCTTGAGCAGTTCTTC. The chain couples TRBV28 to TRBJ2-1, with TRBD2 matching 7 bases. CDR3 length: 14 residues. The germline CDR1 and CDR2 sequences are MDHEN and SYDVKM. Trimming removed 6 bases from V and 9 bases from J; junction bases left unmatched: 11. The full variable domain, rest sourced from reference TRBV28 and TRBJ2-1, is DVKVTQSSRYLVKRTGEKVFLECVQDMDHENMFWYRQDPGLGLRLIYFSYDVKMKEKGDIPEGYSVSREKKERFSLILESASTNQTSMYLCASRAGGEVLEQFFGPGTRLTVL.

This chain connects TRBV4-1 to TRBJ2-3; TRBD2 agrees at 9 bases. V lost 8 bases, J lost 7 bases, and 19 bases stayed unmatched. The germline gives CDR1 MGHRA, CDR2 YSYEKL. The CDR3 totals 17 residues. The DNA of the CDR3 is TGCGCCAGCGCTAAATCGAATAGCGGGAGAGGTCCGCATACGCAGTATTTT. This translates into CASAKSNSGRGPHTQYF.

This clone has more than one count but fewer than ten. Mismatch with germline at one junction end may stem from a read error. The V call is TRBV7-2, the J call TRBJ2-1, with 9 nucleotides matching TRBD2. The CDR3 is 15 residues long. CDR1 is SGHTA and CDR2 is FQGNSA in the germline V gene. CDR3 nucleotides: TGTGCCAGCAGCTCAGGGACTAGCCTTAACAATGAACAGTTCTTC. Amino acid sequence: CASSSGTSLNNEQFF.

This clone was recorded a few times. The chain carries TRBV7-2 and TRBJ2-1; D is ambiguous. Germline values: CDR1 SGHTA, CDR2 FQGNSA. The CDR3 runs to 16 residues. The V end lost 1 base, the J end lost 0 bases, and 10 bases lay between the germline ends. The CDR3 region is CASSLEMGYSYNEQFF. In DNA form, the CDR3 reads TGTGCCAGCAGCTTAGAAATGGGATACTCCTACAATGAGCAGTTCTTC.

Only a few counts were recorded for this clone. One base away lies a much larger clone, so this may be a sequencing read error. J is TRBJ2-5 and V is TRBV7-8, with D unclear. V was pared by 2 bases and J by 5 bases, with 3 bases between. CDR1 and CDR2 (germline): SGHVS, FQNEAQ. There are 11 residues in the CDR3. The CDR3 DNA follows: TGTGCCAGCAGCTTATGGGAGACCCAGTACTTC. Its translation is CASSLWETQYF.

The rearrangement joins TRBV6-6 to TRBJ1-4; tentative D call: TRBD1 (5 bases). Germline assignment: CDR1 MNHNY and CDR2 SVGAGI (reference sequence). The CDR3 extends over 16 amino acids. Trimming left V 6 bases short and J 5 bases short, with 19 bases between. CDR3 in amino acids: CASSPGQTTHNEKLFF. The DNA of the CDR3 is TGTGCCAGCAGCCCCGGACAAACAACACACAATGAAAAACTGTTTTTT.

This chain joins TRBV2 and TRBJ2-1; D might be TRBD1 (6 bases). V lost 10 bases to trimming and J lost 5 bases, with 9 bases between them. The CDR3 has 11 amino acids. Per germline, CDR1 SNHLY and CDR2 FYNNEI. The CDR3 protein is CAIQGNNEQFF. For the CDR3, the DNA is TGTGCCATCCAGGGGAACAATGAGCAGTTCTTC.

This rearrangement joins TRBV7-2 to TRBJ1-5, with unresolved D. This CDR3 contains 16 residues. CDR1 and CDR2 from the germline V gene are SGHTA and FQGNSA. Deletions cut 5 bases from V and 0 bases from J, with 14 bases between. Here the CDR3 reads CASSPSGPNSNQPQHF. In nucleotides, the CDR3 is TGTGCCAGCAGCCCAAGCGGGCCGAATAGCAATCAGCCCCAGCATTTT. The entire variable domain, with the rest obtained from reference TRBV7-2 and TRBJ1-5, is as follows: GAGVSQSPSNKVTEKGKDVELRCDPISGHTALYWYRQSLGQGLEFLIYFQGNSAPDKSGLPSDRFSAERTGGSVSTLTIQRTQQEDSAVYLCASSPSGPNSNQPQHFGDGTRLSIL.

This clone has a handful of counts. The chain uses TRBV5-1 and TRBJ2-5; TRBD2 matches at 8 bases. V was pared by 3 bases and J by 4 bases, with 8 bases of the junction left unmatched. Germline V CDR1 and CDR2: SGHRS, YFSETQ. The CDR3 has 15 amino acids. The CDR3 spells CASSSRSGSRETQYF. CDR3 bases: TGCGCCAGCAGCTCGCGGAGCGGGAGTAGAGAGACCCAGTACTTC.